Sequencing of this T cell receptor (beta chain) was carried out in a study of a mutant IDH1 vaccine in newly diagnosed glioma. Looking at the study overall: Earlier treatment was radiotherapy, temozolomide, or both, with most getting both. General study results and limits: Shifts in the top peripheral T cell clonotypes seemed unrelated to pseudoprogression.

Noted time point: week 35, safety follow-up. In the vaccine, a single dose held 300 ug of the mutant IDH1 20-mer peptide, along with topical imiquimod. V lost 2 bases and J 5 bases, leaving 15 bases between the germline ends. The germline gives CDR1 LGHNA, CDR2 YSLEER. This CDR3 comprises 15 residues. Assay used: immunoSEQ multiplex PCR; TCRdb lists only in-frame clones, some missing. The table has over 60,000 clones, approximately 80% seen once; the top ten hold roughly 5%. To note about this clone: Its target is unknown.

V gene TRBV4-3 combines with J gene TRBJ1-1; D is possibly TRBD1 (5 bases). This specimen was PBMCs, taken from a glioma patient whose treatment included an IDH1 peptide vaccine. The sequence came from a man in his forties with glioma. The CDR3 coding sequence is TGCGCCAGCAGCCAACAATGGACGGAGGGGACTGAAGCTTTCTTT. Protein product: CASSQQWTEGTEAFF.